This T cell receptor (beta chain) was recovered during a study of T cell responses to AZD1222 COVID-19 vaccine. The method was immunoSEQ multiplex PCR; TCRdb's version includes in-frame clones alone and lacks a portion of them. The table has approximately 150,000 clones, around 90% seen once. Trimming cost V 4 bases and J 7 bases, with 11 bases left between them. The CDR3 is made up of 14 amino acids. Per germline, CDR1 LGHDT and CDR2 YNNKEL (reference sequence). The origin of this receptor is an adult who received the AZD1222 COVID-19 vaccine. The chain couples TRBV3-1 (or the pseudogene TRBV3-2) to TRBJ1-6, with D uncertain. The sequencing here drew on peripheral blood, taken 28 days after the second AZD1222 dose. The CDR3 loop reads CASSLRPENSPLHF. The CDR3, as DNA: TGTGCCAGCAGCCTAAGACCCGAGAATTCACCCCTCCACTTT.